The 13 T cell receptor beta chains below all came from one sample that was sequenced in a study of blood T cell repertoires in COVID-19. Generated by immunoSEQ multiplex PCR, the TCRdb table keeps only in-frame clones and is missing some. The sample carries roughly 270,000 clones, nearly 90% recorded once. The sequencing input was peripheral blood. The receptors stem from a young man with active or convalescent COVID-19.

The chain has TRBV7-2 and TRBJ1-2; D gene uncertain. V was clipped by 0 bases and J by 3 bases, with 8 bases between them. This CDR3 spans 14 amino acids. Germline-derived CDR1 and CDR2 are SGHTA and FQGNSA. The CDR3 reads CASSLAPGDYGYTF. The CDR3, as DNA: TGTGCCAGCAGCTTAGCGCCCGGTGACTATGGCTACACCTTC.

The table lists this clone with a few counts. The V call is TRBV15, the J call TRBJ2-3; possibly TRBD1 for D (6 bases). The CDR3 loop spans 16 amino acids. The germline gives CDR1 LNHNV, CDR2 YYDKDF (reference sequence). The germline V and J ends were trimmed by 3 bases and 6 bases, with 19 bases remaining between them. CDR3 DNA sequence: TGTGCCACCAGCAGGGGGGCTTCTCTCACATGGGATACGCAGTATTTT. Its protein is CATSRGASLTWDTQYF.

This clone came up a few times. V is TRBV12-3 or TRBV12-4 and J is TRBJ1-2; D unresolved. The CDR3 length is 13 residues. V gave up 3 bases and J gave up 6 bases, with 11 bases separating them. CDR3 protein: CASSLLGQDGYTF. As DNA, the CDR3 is TGTGCCAGCAGTTTGCTGGGCCAGGATGGCTACACCTTC.

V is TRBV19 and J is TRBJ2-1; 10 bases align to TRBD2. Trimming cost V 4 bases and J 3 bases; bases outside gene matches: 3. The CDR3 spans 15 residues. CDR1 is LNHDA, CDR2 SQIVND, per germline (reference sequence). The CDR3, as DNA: TGTGCCAGTAGTACCGGACTAGCGGACTACAATGAGCAGTTCTTC. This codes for CASSTGLADYNEQFF.

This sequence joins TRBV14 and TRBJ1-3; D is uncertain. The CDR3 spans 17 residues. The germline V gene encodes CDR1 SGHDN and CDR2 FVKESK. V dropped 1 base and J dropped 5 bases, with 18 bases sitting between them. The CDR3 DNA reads TGTGCCAGCAGCCAAGTCGGGATTCATTCGCAGAGAAACACCATATATTTT. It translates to CASSQVGIHSQRNTIYF.

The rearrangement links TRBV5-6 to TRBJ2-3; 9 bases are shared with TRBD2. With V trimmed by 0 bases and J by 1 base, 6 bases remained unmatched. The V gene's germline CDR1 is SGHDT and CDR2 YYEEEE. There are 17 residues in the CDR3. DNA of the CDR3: TGTGCCAGCAGCTTGGGGGTTAGCGGGGGAGGCACAGATACGCAGTATTTT. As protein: CASSLGVSGGGTDTQYF.

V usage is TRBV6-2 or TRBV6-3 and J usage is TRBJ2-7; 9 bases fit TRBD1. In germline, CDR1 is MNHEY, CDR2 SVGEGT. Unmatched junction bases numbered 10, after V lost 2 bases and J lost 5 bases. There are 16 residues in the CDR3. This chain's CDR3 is CASSYRPLTGGNEQYF. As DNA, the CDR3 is TGTGCCAGCAGTTACCGCCCGCTGACAGGGGGAAACGAGCAGTACTTC.

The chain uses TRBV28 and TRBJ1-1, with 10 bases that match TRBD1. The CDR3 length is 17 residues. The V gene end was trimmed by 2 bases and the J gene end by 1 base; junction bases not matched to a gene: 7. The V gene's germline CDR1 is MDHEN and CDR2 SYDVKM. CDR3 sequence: CASSLGLGQGTNTEAFF. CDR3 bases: TGTGCCAGCAGTTTAGGTTTGGGACAGGGGACGAACACTGAAGCTTTCTTT.

The DNA of the CDR3 is TGTGCCAGCAGCGCCGGGACAGGGAATTCACCCCTCCACTTT. Amino acids: CASSAGTGNSPLHF. V and J are TRBV5-6 and TRBJ1-6; 9 nucleotides agree with TRBD1. Germline loops: CDR1 SGHDT, CDR2 YYEEEE. The V and J ends lost 4 bases and 7 bases, in that order; junction bases with no gene match: 3. The CDR3 is 14 residues long.

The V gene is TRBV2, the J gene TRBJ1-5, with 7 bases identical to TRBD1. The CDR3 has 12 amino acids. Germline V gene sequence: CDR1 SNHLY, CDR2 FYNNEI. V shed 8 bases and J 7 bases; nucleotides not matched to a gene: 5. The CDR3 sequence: CASQGGRQPQHF. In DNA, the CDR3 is TGTGCCAGCCAAGGGGGCCGACAGCCCCAGCATTTT.

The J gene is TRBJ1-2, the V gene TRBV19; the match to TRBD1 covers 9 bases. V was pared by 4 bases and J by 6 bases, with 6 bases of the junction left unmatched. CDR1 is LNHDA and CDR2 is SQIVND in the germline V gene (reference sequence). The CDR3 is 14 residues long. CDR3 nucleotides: TGTGCCAGTAGTACTCGGGACAGGGCTGATGGCTACACCTTC. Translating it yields CASSTRDRADGYTF.

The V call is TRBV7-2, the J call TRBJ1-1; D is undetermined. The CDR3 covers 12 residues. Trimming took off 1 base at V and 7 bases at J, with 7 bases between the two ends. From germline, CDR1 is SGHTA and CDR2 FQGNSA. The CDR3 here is CASSLVRDEAFF. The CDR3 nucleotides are TGTGCCAGCAGCTTAGTTCGGGATGAAGCTTTCTTT.

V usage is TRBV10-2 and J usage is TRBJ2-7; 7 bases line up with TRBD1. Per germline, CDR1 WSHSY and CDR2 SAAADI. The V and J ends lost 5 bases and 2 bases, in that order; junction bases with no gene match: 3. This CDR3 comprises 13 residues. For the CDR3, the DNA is TGCGCCAGCAGTCCCGGGACAGCCTACGAGCAGTACTTC. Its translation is CASSPGTAYEQYF.